The next 20 T cell receptor beta chains were all read from a single sample in a study of blood T cells in healthy people across ages. A second PCR, run for roughly 7 to 11 cycles, used a sample-barcoded 5' primer plus a J-beta primer mix. From the 5' RACE reads, TCRdb called clonotypes with MiXCR, one entry per CDR3 protein. This table has about 1,000,000 distinct CDR3 sequences, around 45% appearing once. Sequenced input: blood. The receptor set was obtained from a woman aged 55 to 70 in good health.

The CDR3 sequence is CATSRDGRAGYETQYF. CDR3 nucleotide sequence: TGTGCCACCAGCAGAGACGGACGAGCGGGTTATGAGACCCAGTACTTC. The genes are TRBV15 and TRBJ2-5, with a possible D match to TRBD2 (6 bases). The CDR3 runs 16 residues. Germline V lookup: CDR1 LNHNV, CDR2 YYDKDF (reference sequence). V lost 0 bases to trimming and J lost 5 bases, with 16 bases between them.

The CDR3 here is CASSTRDIINYGYTF. CDR3 sequence (DNA): TGTGCCAGCAGCACCCGGGACATAATTAACTATGGCTACACCTTC. The chain is built from TRBV9 and TRBJ1-2; a weak D match, TRBD1 (6 bases). Trimming cost V 4 bases and J 1 base, with 14 bases left between them. Germline V gives CDR1 SGDLS, CDR2 YYNGEE. The CDR3 extends over 15 amino acids.

J is TRBJ2-5 and V is TRBV6-6; 10 bases are shared with TRBD2. The CDR3 extends over 14 amino acids. V was pared by 6 bases and J by 5 bases, with 6 bases of the junction left unmatched. Germline CDR1 is MNHNY and CDR2 is SVGAGI (reference sequence). The CDR3 nucleotides are TGTGCCAGCAGGATTAGCGGGAGGACGGAGACCCAGTACTTC. It is translated as CASRISGRTETQYF.

The chain employs TRBV9 and TRBJ1-2; D is unresolved. The CDR3 extends over 14 amino acids. V dropped 0 bases and J dropped 7 bases, with 13 bases sitting between them. Germline V gene data show CDR1 as SGDLS and CDR2 as YYNGEE. The CDR3 region has the DNA TGTGCCAGCAGCGTAGGGGAGGGAGCGGGTGGCTACACCTTC. It yields the protein CASSVGEGAGGYTF.

V usage is TRBV20-1 and J usage is TRBJ2-1; D perhaps matches TRBD2 (6 bases). Trimming pared 6 bases from V and 4 bases from J, leaving 19 bases between. The CDR3 sequence is 15 residues long. CDR1 and CDR2 from the germline V gene are DFQATT and SNEGSKA (reference sequence). This CDR3 reads CSANPEVAEYNEQFF. The DNA for the CDR3 is TGCAGTGCCAACCCCGAGGTAGCGGAATACAATGAGCAGTTCTTC.

In regard to this clonotype: This may be a read error, as it is one base from a much larger clone. The chain links TRBV7-9 to TRBJ2-3, with D perhaps matching TRBD2 (6 bases). CDR3 length: 13 residues. Between the trimmed V and J ends, which lost 5 bases and 6 bases, there was a span of 12 bases. Germline V gene lookup returns CDR1 SEHNR and CDR2 FQNEAQ (reference sequence). This CDR3 is CASSVGGVDTQYF. The CDR3 nucleotides are TGTGCCAGCAGCGTAGGAGGGGTGGATACGCAGTATTTT.

The chain carries TRBV10-3 and TRBJ2-2, with D perhaps TRBD1 or TRBD2 (6 bases each). The CDR3 totals 17 residues. Trimming took off 3 bases at V and 1 base at J, with 15 bases between the two ends. Germline V CDR1 and CDR2: ENHRY, SYGVKD. The DNA for the CDR3 is TGTGCCATCAGTGAAGGGGGGCTAGCCCTGAACACCGGGGAGCTGTTTTTT. It is translated as CAISEGGLALNTGELFF.

This sequence joins TRBV27 and TRBJ2-1; D is possibly TRBD1 or TRBD2 (9 bases each). This CDR3 has 18 residues. The V end was cut by 3 bases, the J end by 6 bases, with 24 bases between. Germline CDR1 MNHEY, CDR2 SMNVEV (reference sequence). CDR3 DNA: TGTGCCAGCAGTTTGGACAGGGGTGCGGGAGGGTGGGGCAATGAGCAGTTCTTC. Its translation is CASSLDRGAGGWGNEQFF.

This clonotype showed up many times. This chain links TRBV4-1 with TRBJ2-7; D remains unclear. The CDR3 sequence is 14 residues long. Trimming removed 0 bases from V and 1 base from J, with 7 bases in between. The germline V gene has CDR1 MGHRA and CDR2 YSYEKL. The CDR3: CASSQERDSYEQYF. The CDR3 DNA is TGCGCCAGCAGCCAAGAAAGAGATTCCTACGAGCAGTACTTC.

V usage is TRBV10-3 and J usage is TRBJ2-3; 11 bases are a match to TRBD2. CDR1 is ENHRY and CDR2 is SYGVKD in the germline V gene. V shed 4 bases, J shed 2 bases, and the junction held 8 bases outside the gene matches. The CDR3 runs to 17 residues. CDR3 sequence: CAISVRTSGFLTDTQYF. CDR3 sequence (DNA): TGTGCCATCAGTGTGCGGACTAGCGGGTTTCTCACAGATACGCAGTATTTT.

The rearrangement uses TRBV27 and TRBJ2-7; D gene uncertain. V was clipped by 3 bases and J by 1 base, with 10 bases between them. CDR1 and CDR2 from the germline V gene are MNHEY and SMNVEV (reference sequence). The CDR3 has 14 residues. CDR3 amino acids: CASSLKGSSYEQYF. In DNA form, the CDR3 reads TGTGCCAGCAGTTTGAAAGGGTCTTCCTACGAGCAGTACTTC.

This clonotype was counted only a few times. The rearrangement uses TRBV20-1 and TRBJ2-7; D tentatively reads TRBD1 or TRBD2 (5 bases each). This CDR3 contains 13 residues. CDR1 and CDR2 (germline): DFQATT, SNEGSKA (reference sequence). Trimming cost V 6 bases and J 4 bases, with 16 bases left between them. CDR3 DNA: TGCAGTGCCGGGACCTCTCTTAGGTACGAGCAGTACTTC. Amino acids: CSAGTSLRYEQYF.

In its sample, this clonotype was seen a few times. J is TRBJ2-3 and V is TRBV20-1; D not certain. Germline loops: CDR1 DFQATT, CDR2 SNEGSKA (reference sequence). Trimming pared 4 bases from V and 2 bases from J, leaving 4 bases between. This CDR3 is 11 amino acids long. CDR3 region: CSAKVTDTQYF. DNA for the CDR3: TGCAGTGCTAAGGTCACAGATACGCAGTATTTT.

There are many counts of this clonotype. V and J are TRBV6-2 or TRBV6-3 and TRBJ2-1; 12 bases match TRBD2. V lost 8 bases and J lost 7; bases outside the gene matches: 6. This CDR3 is built from 14 residues. Looked up from germline, CDR1 is MNHEY and CDR2 is SVGEGT. The CDR3 nucleotides are TGTGCCAGCCTTGTCCTAGCGGGAGGGAATGAGCAGTTCTTC. Its protein is CASLVLAGGNEQFF.

The rearrangement uses TRBV5-1 and TRBJ1-1; TRBD1 aligns across 10 bases. The CDR3 contains 15 residues. The V and J ends lost 3 bases and 3 bases, in that order; junction bases with no gene match: 5. The germline V gene encodes CDR1 SGHRS and CDR2 YFSETQ. CDR3 in amino acids: CASSSHGTGDTEAFF. CDR3 in DNA: TGCGCCAGCAGCTCCCACGGGACAGGGGACACTGAAGCTTTCTTT. Complete variable domain (other parts from reference TRBV5-1 and TRBJ1-1): KAGVTQTPRYLIKTRGQQVTLSCSPISGHRSVSWYQQTPGQGLQFLFEYFSETQRNKGNFPGRFSGRQFSNSRSEMNVSTLELGDSALYLCASSSHGTGDTEAFFGQGTRLTVV.

The table lists this clonotype with many counts. The V and J genes are TRBV29-1 and TRBJ2-7; D remains unclear. Looked up from germline, CDR1 is SQVTM and CDR2 is ANQGSEA. The V end was cut by 4 bases, the J end by 1 base, with 2 bases between. This CDR3 has 10 residues. The CDR3 is CSVVSYEQYF. CDR3 sequence (DNA): TGCAGCGTTGTTTCCTACGAGCAGTACTTC.

This clonotype was detected many times. The chain joins TRBV5-1 to TRBJ2-5; D possibly uses TRBD1 or TRBD2 (5 bases each). The CDR3 has 14 amino acids. The V and J ends lost 4 bases and 0 bases respectively, with 10 bases between them. CDR1 and CDR2 (germline): SGHRS, YFSETQ. CDR3 coding DNA: TGCGCCAGCAGCCGTGGGGGATACCAAGAGACCCAGTACTTC. This translates into CASSRGGYQETQYF.

This clonotype was detected a few times. This sequence joins TRBV29-1 and TRBJ2-1; TRBD2 matches at 12 bases. Losses at the gene ends were 4 bases for V and 7 bases for J; bases not matched to a gene: 5. Germline CDR1 is SQVTM and CDR2 is ANQGSEA. CDR3 length equals 14 residues. CDR3 region: CSVGGLAGGNEQFF. CDR3 nucleotides: TGCAGCGTTGGCGGCCTAGCGGGAGGGAATGAGCAGTTCTTC.

V gene TRBV6-4 combines with J gene TRBJ1-2; maybe TRBD1 (5 bases). The V and J ends lost 4 bases and 5 bases respectively, with 14 bases between them. This CDR3 spans 14 amino acids. The V gene's germline CDR1 is MRHNA and CDR2 SNTAGT. Here the CDR3 reads CASSADTGTYGYTF. The DNA for the CDR3 is TGTGCCAGCAGTGCCGACACAGGTACTTATGGCTACACCTTC.

This chain joins TRBV21-1 and TRBJ2-1; TRBD1, the table's D call, was not compared with the DNA. TRBV21-1 is annotated as a pseudogene. The length of the CDR3 is 13 residues. In nucleotides, the CDR3 is TGTGCCAGCAGCAAACAGGGGGCGAGAGAGCAGTTCTTC. This gives the protein CASSKQGAREQFF.